The clone carrying this T cell receptor (beta chain) appeared a few times. The CDR3 loop spans 13 amino acids. Germline V lookup: CDR1 GTSNPN, CDR2 SVGIG (reference sequence). V was shortened by 2 bases and J by 5 bases, with 10 bases between the two germline ends. The data derive from a study of cytomegalovirus exposure and HLA in healthy donors. This PCR relied on a set of 60 Vbeta primers and 13 Jbeta primers. Clones were sequenced by immunoSEQ multiplex PCR, and TCRdb holds only the in-frame ones, with some missing. The sample lists about 190,000 clones, 80% to 85% seen once, with around 1.9% in the top ten.

Sequencing used PBMCs. J is TRBJ1-5 and V is TRBV30; D gene unclear. This sequence originates from a woman aged 18-29 years in good health and CMV-seropositive. CDR3: CAWSLLPDQPQHF. DNA of the CDR3: TGTGCCTGGAGTCTTCTACCTGATCAGCCCCAGCATTTT.